This paragraph covers one T cell receptor beta chain sequence. Its antigen is undetermined. The data derive from a study of beta chain features in type 1 diabetes. Study-wide results and caveats: Moderate but significant shortening of TCRB CDR3s was recorded in all four CD4+ subsets from Type 1 diabetes patients. Equally in patients and controls, PCR might preferentially amplify shorter templates. Diminished insertions and augmented deletions at VDJ junctions characterized type 1 diabetes patients.

It was via CD45RO/CCR7/CD25/CD127/CD95/CD27 that CD4+ naive, central memory, regulatory and stem cell-like memory cells were sorted. Every isolated RNA sample was fully reverse transcribed, so sequencing captured expressed TCRB transcripts. The repertoire was sequenced with immunoSEQ multiplex PCR; TCRdb's copy has only in-frame clones and lacks some. This sample has over 500,000 clones, with around 15% found just once. V shed 0 bases and J shed 1 base, with 10 bases lying between them. This CDR3 contains 16 residues. Germline CDR1 is KGHSH and CDR2 is LQKENI. The sample comprised naive CD4+ T cells from blood. This receptor was taken from a man aged 18 to 30 in good health. The chain employs TRBV18 and TRBJ2-1; D is possibly TRBD1 (6 bases). CDR3 sequence: CASSPPTGLSYNEQFF. CDR3 nucleotides: TGTGCCAGCTCACCACCGACAGGCCTTTCCTACAATGAGCAGTTCTTC.